Listed here are 20 T cell receptor beta chains from one sample, sequenced in a study of chemoradiotherapy in HPV16-positive cancers. The table came from immunoSEQ multiplex PCR; TCRdb's copy has only in-frame clones and leaves some out. The data hold 2,000 to 3,000 clones, with more than 75% observed a single time. The sample consisted of tumor tissue, taken from a patient who underwent chemoradiotherapy. These receptors came from a human donor with HPV-associated anogenital cancer.

The chain carries TRBV11-2 and TRBJ1-1; no reliable D call. V was cut by 6 bases and J by 6 bases, with 17 bases left in between. The CDR3 sequence is 14 residues long. Germline values: CDR1 SGHAT, CDR2 FQNNGV. The CDR3 DNA reads as TGTGCCAGCAGTTCCACGACGAGGAGGGCTGAAGCTTTCTTT. Its protein is CASSSTTRRAEAFF.

A few counts support this clone. The chain recombines TRBV6-1 with TRBJ2-6, with D perhaps given as TRBD1 or TRBD2 (5 bases each). Per germline, CDR1 MNHNS and CDR2 SASEGT. The CDR3 has 16 amino acids. The germline V and J ends were trimmed by 3 bases and 0 bases, with 9 bases remaining between them. CDR3 in amino acids: CASSDSGASGANVLTF. CDR3 nucleotide sequence: TGTGCCAGCAGTGATTCCGGGGCCTCTGGGGCCAACGTCCTGACTTTC.

The V and J genes are TRBV6-4 and TRBJ2-1, with 10 bases matching TRBD1. Germline V CDR1 and CDR2: MRHNA, SNTAGT. CDR3 length: 16 residues. J lost 2 bases, V lost 0 bases, and 1 base had no gene match. Here the CDR3 DNA reads TGTGCCAGCAGTGACTCCGGACAGGGGGCCTACAATGAGCAGTTCTTC. This gives the protein CASSDSGQGAYNEQFF.

V usage is TRBV9 and J usage is TRBJ2-3; D not certain. V shed 0 bases and J shed 2 bases, with 7 bases lying between them. Germline-derived CDR1 and CDR2 are SGDLS and YYNGEE. CDR3 length equals 14 residues. CDR3 loop: CASSVGPNTDTQYF. In DNA form, the CDR3 reads TGTGCCAGCAGCGTAGGCCCTAACACAGATACGCAGTATTTT. The full variable domain, in which reference TRBV9 and TRBJ2-3 provide the parts outside the CDR3, is DSGVTQTPKHLITATGQRVTLRCSPRSGDLSVYWYQQSLDQGLQFLIQYYNGEERAKGNILERFSAQQFPDLHSELNLSSLELGDSALYFCASSVGPNTDTQYFGPGTRLTVL.

J is TRBJ2-3 and V is TRBV7-2, with D hard to call. Germline V gene lookup returns CDR1 SGHTA and CDR2 FQGNSA. Trimming removed 2 bases at V and 2 bases at J, with 11 bases between. The length of the CDR3 is 15 residues. CDR3: CASSLFSPLTDTQYF. The CDR3 nucleotides are TGTGCCAGCAGCTTATTTTCGCCGCTCACAGATACGCAGTATTTT.

V is TRBV4-2 and J is TRBJ2-1; 8 positions match TRBD2. The CDR3 spans 16 residues. CDR1 is LGHNA, CDR2 YNFKEQ, per germline. Trimming removed 4 bases from V and 0 bases from J; junction bases left unmatched: 5. This CDR3 reads CASSRAGTSSYNEQFF. CDR3 DNA: TGTGCCAGCAGCCGAGCGGGGACTAGCTCCTACAATGAGCAGTTCTTC.

The chain recombines TRBV11-3 with TRBJ2-2; no firm D call. Germline loops: CDR1 SGHNT, CDR2 YENEEA. The CDR3 is made up of 15 amino acids. Trimming took off 5 bases at V and 4 bases at J, with 14 bases between the two ends. The CDR3 region is CASSRMSSTTGELFF. The CDR3 nucleotides are TGTGCCAGCAGCCGTATGTCCAGTACCACCGGGGAGCTGTTTTTT.

This sequence joins TRBV19 and TRBJ2-5, with TRBD1 identical over 9 bases. Trimming removed 5 bases from V and 5 bases from J; junction bases left unmatched: 15. The germline V gene has CDR1 LNHDA and CDR2 SQIVND (reference sequence). This CDR3 is built from 17 residues. As DNA, the CDR3 is TGTGCCAGTAGTCCTCACGGCCCGGGACAGGGAGGGGAGACCCAGTACTTC. Its protein product is CASSPHGPGQGGETQYF. The complete variable domain, with remaining parts taken from reference TRBV19 and TRBJ2-5, reads DGGITQSPKYLFRKEGQNVTLSCEQNLNHDAMYWYRQDPGQGLRLIYYSQIVNDFQKGDIAEGYSVSREKKESFPLTVTSAQKNPTAFYLCASSPHGPGQGGETQYFGPGTRLLVL.

The chain carries TRBV15 and TRBJ1-3; TRBD1 might be the D (5 bases). The CDR3 covers 15 residues. Trimming cost V 4 bases and J 3 bases, with 13 bases left between them. Germline CDR1 is LNHNV and CDR2 is YYDKDF (reference sequence). CDR3 loop: CATSTPTGRGNTIYF. In DNA form, the CDR3 reads TGTGCCACCAGCACCCCCACAGGCCGTGGAAACACCATATATTTT.

This clone has just a few counts. V usage is TRBV19 and J usage is TRBJ2-7, with a weak D call TRBD2 (6 bases). In germline, CDR1 is LNHDA, CDR2 SQIVND (reference sequence). The V end lost 1 base, the J end lost 3 bases, and 16 bases lay between the germline ends. CDR3 length: 16 residues. In DNA, the CDR3 is TGTGCCAGTAGTATAGTGGGGGGAGCAAAGGGCTACGAGCAGTACGTC. Its protein product is CASSIVGGAKGYEQYV.

The J gene is TRBJ2-5, the V gene TRBV7-7; the match to TRBD2 covers 9 bases. Germline V gene sequence: CDR1 SSHAT, CDR2 FNYEAQ (reference sequence). V shed 5 bases, J shed 4 bases, and the junction held 2 bases outside the gene matches. CDR3 length: 13 amino acids. Here the CDR3 reads CASSPTSGETQYF. CDR3 sequence (DNA): TGTGCCAGCAGCCCGACTAGCGGAGAGACCCAGTACTTC.

V usage is TRBV7-9 and J usage is TRBJ2-7; D is tentatively TRBD1 or TRBD2 (7 bases each). From germline, CDR1 is SEHNR and CDR2 FQNEAQ (reference sequence). V lost 5 bases, J lost 6 bases, and 14 bases lay in between. This CDR3 is 13 amino acids long. This CDR3 is CASSPTGRAEQYV. The CDR3 bases are TGTGCCAGCAGCCCGACAGGGAGGGCCGAGCAGTACGTC.

This clone was detected only a few times. The rearrangement links TRBV9 to TRBJ2-2; no clear D gene. This CDR3 spans 14 amino acids. From germline, CDR1 is SGDLS and CDR2 YYNGEE. Trimming removed 2 bases from V and 0 bases from J, with 5 bases in between. The CDR3 DNA reads as TGTGCCAGCAGCGTGGTTTCGAACACCGGGGAGCTGTTTTTT. This encodes CASSVVSNTGELFF.

This chain links TRBV7-9 with TRBJ2-3, with D possibly being TRBD2 (6 bases). Germline values: CDR1 SEHNR, CDR2 FQNEAQ (reference sequence). The CDR3 runs 13 residues. Between the trimmed V and J ends, which lost 5 bases and 5 bases, there was a span of 11 bases. The CDR3 spells CASSPGGEDTQYF. The CDR3 nucleotides read TGTGCCAGCAGCCCCGGGGGAGAAGATACGCAGTATTTT.

This sequence joins TRBV30 and TRBJ2-7, with 9 bases that match TRBD2. Trimming at V came to 0 bases and at J to 2 bases, leaving 8 bases not matched to a gene. The germline CDR1 and CDR2 sequences are GTSNPN and SVGIG (reference sequence). This CDR3 comprises 16 residues. CDR3 protein: CAWSVLSGGFTYEQYF. DNA of the CDR3: TGTGCCTGGAGTGTATTAAGCGGGGGGTTTACCTACGAGCAGTACTTC.

The J gene is TRBJ1-1, the V gene TRBV2, with TRBD1 as a possible D gene (6 bases). The germline V gene has CDR1 SNHLY and CDR2 FYNNEI. The CDR3 extends over 13 amino acids. The ends were cut back, 8 bases at V and 0 bases at J, with 10 bases in the middle. The CDR3 DNA sequence: TGTGCCAGCGGAGGACAGATGAACACTGAAGCTTTCTTT. Translating it yields CASGGQMNTEAFF.

V and J are TRBV2 and TRBJ2-1, with D possibly being TRBD1 (6 bases). Germline CDR1 reads SNHLY; CDR2 reads FYNNEI. Trimming left V 9 bases short and J 10 bases short, with 10 bases between. This CDR3 has 10 residues. CDR3 sequence: CARGAREQFF. The DNA for the CDR3 is TGTGCCAGGGGGGCCAGGGAGCAGTTCTTC.

This chain joins TRBV7-6 and TRBJ2-2; 9 bases agree with TRBD2. Germline V gene data show CDR1 as SGHVS and CDR2 as FNYEAQ. The CDR3 is made up of 14 amino acids. Trimming cost V 5 bases and J 8 bases; bases outside gene matches: 6. The CDR3 reads CASSQGTSRGELFF. The DNA for the CDR3 is TGTGCCAGCAGCCAAGGGACTAGCAGAGGGGAGCTGTTTTTT.

CDR3 in amino acids: CASRGGGGNQPQHF. CDR3 DNA: TGTGCCAGCAGGGGCGGGGGGGGCAATCAGCCCCAGCATTTT. J is TRBJ1-5 and V is TRBV6-5, with D tentatively TRBD1 (5 bases). CDR3 length: 14 amino acids. Trimming removed 6 bases from V and 2 bases from J, with 11 bases in between. Germline V CDR1 and CDR2: MNHEY, SVGAGI.

The J gene is TRBJ1-4, the V gene TRBV5-3; the D is unclear. TRBV5-3 has ORF status, its function being uncertain. The CDR3 extends over 16 amino acids. V was pared by 1 base and J by 8 bases, with 18 bases between. The chain's CDR3 is CARSLYLCGPTEKLFF. CDR3 sequence (DNA): TGTGCCAGAAGCTTGTACCTTTGTGGTCCCACCGAAAAACTGTTTTTT.